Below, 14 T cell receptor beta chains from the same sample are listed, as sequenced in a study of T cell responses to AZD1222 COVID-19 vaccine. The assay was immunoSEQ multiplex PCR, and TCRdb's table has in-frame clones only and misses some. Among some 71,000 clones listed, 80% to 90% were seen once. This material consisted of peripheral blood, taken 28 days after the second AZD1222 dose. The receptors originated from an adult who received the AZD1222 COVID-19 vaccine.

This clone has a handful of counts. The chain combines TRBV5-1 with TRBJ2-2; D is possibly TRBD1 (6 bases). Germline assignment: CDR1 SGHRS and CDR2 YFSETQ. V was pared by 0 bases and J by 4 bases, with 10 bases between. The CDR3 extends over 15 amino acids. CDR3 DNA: TGCGCCAGCAGCTTGGCAGGGGATGTCACCGGGGAGCTGTTTTTT. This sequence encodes CASSLAGDVTGELFF. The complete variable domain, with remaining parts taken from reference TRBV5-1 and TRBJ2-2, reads KAGVTQTPRYLIKTRGQQVTLSCSPISGHRSVSWYQQTPGQGLQFLFEYFSETQRNKGNFPGRFSGRQFSNSRSEMNVSTLELGDSALYLCASSLAGDVTGELFFGEGSRLTVL.

The DNA for the CDR3 is TGTGCCAGCAGCCCTTTGAGGTTTTCCCGAGATACGCAGTATTTT. As protein: CASSPLRFSRDTQYF. The chain couples TRBV14 to TRBJ2-3; D is unresolved. The CDR3 totals 15 residues. Germline V gives CDR1 SGHDN, CDR2 FVKESK. Trimming shortened V by 4 bases and J by 5 bases, and 16 bases separated the two germline ends.

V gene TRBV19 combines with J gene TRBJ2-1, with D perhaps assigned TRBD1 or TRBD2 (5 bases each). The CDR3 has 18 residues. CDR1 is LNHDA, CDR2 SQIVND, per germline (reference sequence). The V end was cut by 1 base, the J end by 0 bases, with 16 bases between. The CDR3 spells CASSIARGTRDSYNEQFF. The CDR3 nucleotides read TGTGCCAGTAGTATAGCCCGGGGCACGAGGGACTCCTACAATGAGCAGTTCTTC.

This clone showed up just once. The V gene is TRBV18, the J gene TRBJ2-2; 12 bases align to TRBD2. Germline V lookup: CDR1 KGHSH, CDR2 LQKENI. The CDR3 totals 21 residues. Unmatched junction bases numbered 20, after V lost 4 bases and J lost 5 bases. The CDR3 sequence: CASSRRPSRTSGTGGTGELFF. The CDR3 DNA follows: TGTGCCAGCTCACGACGACCCTCAAGGACTAGCGGGACTGGGGGGACCGGGGAGCTGTTTTTT.

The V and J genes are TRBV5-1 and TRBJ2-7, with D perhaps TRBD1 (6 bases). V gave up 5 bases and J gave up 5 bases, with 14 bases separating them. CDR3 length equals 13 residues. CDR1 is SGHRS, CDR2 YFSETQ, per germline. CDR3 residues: CASRLAGDHEQYF. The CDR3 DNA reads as TGCGCCAGCAGGCTGGCAGGGGACCACGAGCAGTACTTC.

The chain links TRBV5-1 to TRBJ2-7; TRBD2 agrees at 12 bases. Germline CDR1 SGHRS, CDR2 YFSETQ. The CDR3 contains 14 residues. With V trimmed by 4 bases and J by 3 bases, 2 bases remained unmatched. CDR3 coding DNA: TGCGCCAGCAGCACGACTAGCGGGAGCTACGAGCAGTACTTC. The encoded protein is CASSTTSGSYEQYF.

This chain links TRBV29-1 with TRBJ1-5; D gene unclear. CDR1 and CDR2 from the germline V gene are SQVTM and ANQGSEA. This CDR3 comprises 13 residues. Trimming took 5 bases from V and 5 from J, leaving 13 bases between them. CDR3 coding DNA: TGCAGCGTTCTCCAGGCACCCGATCAGCCCCAGCATTTT. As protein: CSVLQAPDQPQHF.

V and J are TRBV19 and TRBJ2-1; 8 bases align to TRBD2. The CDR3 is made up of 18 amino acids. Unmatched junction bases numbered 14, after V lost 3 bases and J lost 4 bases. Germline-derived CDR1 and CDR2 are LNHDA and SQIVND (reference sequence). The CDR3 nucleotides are TGTGCCAGTAGTATCCTCACTAGCGGAGTCTCCCCTTACAATGAGCAGTTCTTC. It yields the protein CASSILTSGVSPYNEQFF.

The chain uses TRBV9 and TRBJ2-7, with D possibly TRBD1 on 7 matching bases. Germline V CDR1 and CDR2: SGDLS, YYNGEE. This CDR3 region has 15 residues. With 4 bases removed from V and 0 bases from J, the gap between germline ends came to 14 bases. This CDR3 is CASSRGDSSSYEQYF. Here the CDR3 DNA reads TGTGCCAGCAGCCGCGGGGACAGTAGCTCCTACGAGCAGTACTTC.

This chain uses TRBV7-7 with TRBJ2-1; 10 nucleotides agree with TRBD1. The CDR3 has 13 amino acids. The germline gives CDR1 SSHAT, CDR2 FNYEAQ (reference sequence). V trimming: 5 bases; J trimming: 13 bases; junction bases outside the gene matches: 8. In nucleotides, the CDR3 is TGTGCCAGCAGCAGCGACAGGGGGCGTCCCCAGTTCTTC. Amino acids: CASSSDRGRPQFF.

DNA of the CDR3: TGTGCCAGTAGTAAGGACAGATTGTCCTACGAGCAGTACTTC. This encodes CASSKDRLSYEQYF. V is TRBV19 and J is TRBJ2-7; tentatively, D is TRBD1 (6 bases). This CDR3 comprises 14 residues. The V gene lost 4 bases and the J gene lost 1 base, with 11 bases spanning the gap. The germline CDR1 and CDR2 sequences are LNHDA and SQIVND (reference sequence).

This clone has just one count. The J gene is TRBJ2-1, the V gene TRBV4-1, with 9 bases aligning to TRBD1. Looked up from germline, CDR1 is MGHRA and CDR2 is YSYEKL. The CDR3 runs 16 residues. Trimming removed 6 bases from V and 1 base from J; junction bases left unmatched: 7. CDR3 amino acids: CASSPGQGGSYNEQFF. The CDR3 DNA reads TGCGCCAGCAGTCCGGGACAGGGAGGATCCTACAATGAGCAGTTCTTC.

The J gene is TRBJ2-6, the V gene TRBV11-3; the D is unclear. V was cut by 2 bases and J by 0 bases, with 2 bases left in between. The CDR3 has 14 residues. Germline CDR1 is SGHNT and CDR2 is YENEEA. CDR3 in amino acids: CASSLSSGANVLTF. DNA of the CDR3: TGTGCCAGCAGCTTATCCTCTGGGGCCAACGTCCTGACTTTC.

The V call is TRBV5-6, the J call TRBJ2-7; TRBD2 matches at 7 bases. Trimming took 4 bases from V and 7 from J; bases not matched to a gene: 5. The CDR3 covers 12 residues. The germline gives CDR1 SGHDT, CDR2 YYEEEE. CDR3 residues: CASSPSGLEQYF. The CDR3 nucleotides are TGTGCCAGCAGCCCTAGCGGATTAGAGCAGTACTTC.